This TCR beta chain originates from a study of cytomegalovirus exposure and HLA in healthy donors. Study findings and constraints: Researchers catalogued some 160 TCR beta chains as cytomegalovirus-associated. It was taken for granted in presence/absence analyses that sequencing depth across donors was roughly uniform. The CMV antigen specificity of a few CMV-associated chains was confirmed through in vitro analysis.

This clone is a singleton in its sample. Its matching antigen is unknown. The PCR ran on 60 Vbeta and 13 Jbeta primers. Clones were sequenced by immunoSEQ multiplex PCR, and TCRdb holds only the in-frame ones, with some missing. Found here are 310,000 or so clones, 85% to 90% of them singletons; the top ten hold around 2.1%. The CDR3 is 16 residues long. V lost 4 bases to trimming and J lost 3 bases; unmatched junction nucleotides: 4. The V gene's germline CDR1 is MNHEY and CDR2 SVGAGI. The V and J genes are TRBV6-5 and TRBJ2-1; 12 bases match TRBD2. The specimen was PBMCs. This clonotype was sampled from a woman in her late teens or twenties in good health and CMV-seronegative. For the CDR3, the DNA is TGTGCCAGCAGTTCCGTGACTAGCGGGGGCTACAATGAGCAGTTCTTC. Its translation: CASSSVTSGGYNEQFF.